This T cell receptor beta chain was sequenced for a study of OX40 agonist ivuxolimab in advanced cancers. The wider study: Patients were treated with ivuxolimab, an agonistic anti-OX40 (CD134) antibody.

The data were produced by immunoSEQ multiplex PCR, yet TCRdb's version contains in-frame clones alone and is incomplete. The data show 45,000 to 60,000 clones, roughly nine tenths seen once. As for this clone: The antigen is undetermined.

This CDR3 is 15 amino acids long. Trimming at V came to 6 bases and at J to 3 bases, leaving 8 bases not matched to a gene. Germline V CDR1 and CDR2: SNHLY, FYNNEI. Study-wide points: Researchers did not establish what antigens the expanded peripheral T cells target.

The receptor's source is an adult with an advanced solid tumor such as melanoma, head and neck, liver or kidney cancer. V usage is TRBV2 and J usage is TRBJ2-5; 9 bases are a match to TRBD2. Sequencing used CD4+ or CD8+ T cells sorted from blood, obtained in a trial of the OX40 agonist ivuxolimab. The DNA of the CDR3 is TGTGCCAGCAGCCACACCCGACTAGCGGAAGAGACCCAGTACTTC. It translates to CASSHTRLAEETQYF.